A selection of T cell receptor beta chains follows, all from one sample in a study of blood T cell repertoires in COVID-19. Sequenced by immunoSEQ multiplex PCR; TCRdb stores in-frame clones only, minus some. The table lists approximately 170,000 clones, roughly 86% of them singletons, with 7.5% to 8% in the top ten. Sequences were obtained from peripheral blood. The source is a man aged 40-50 years who had recovered from COVID-19. Each CDR3 is given with its conserved first and last residue. The D gene is left open where the match is weak. The listing skips clone size in some rows; elsewhere it reads once, few, many or a size class.

clone size,J gene,V gene,D gene,CDR3 protein,CDR3 DNA
NA,TRBJ2-3,TRBV7-6,NA,CASSLRDRGLFTSTDTQYF,TGTGCCAGCAGCTTACGCGACAGGGGACTATTTACTAGCACAGATACGCAGTATTTT
NA,TRBJ2-5,TRBV11-2,NA,CASSLSWVEVETQYF,TGTGCCAGCAGCTTAAGCTGGGTCGAGGTGGAGACCCAGTACTTC
NA,TRBJ2-1,TRBV5-1,TRBD1,CASSPGTGDNEQFF,TGCGCCAGCAGCCCCGGGACAGGAGACAATGAGCAGTTCTTC
NA,TRBJ1-2,TRBV28,NA,CASRAGQADGYTF,TGTGCCAGCAGGGCTGGGCAGGCCGATGGCTACACCTTC
NA,TRBJ1-1,TRBV19,NA,CASSGGVRDTEAFF,TGTGCCAGTAGTGGAGGGGTGAGGGACACTGAAGCTTTCTTT
NA,TRBJ2-2,TRBV7-8,TRBD1,CASSSRQGRTGELFF,TGTGCCAGCAGCTCCCGACAGGGCCGCACCGGGGAGCTGTTTTTT
NA,TRBJ2-1,TRBV28,NA,CASRPGLGVYEQFF,TGTGCCAGCAGACCGGGACTGGGGGTCTATGAGCAGTTCTTC
NA,TRBJ2-1,TRBV30,NA,CAWSRGAWGPSFLNEQFF,TGTGCCTGGAGTCGGGGGGCTTGGGGTCCCTCTTTTCTCAATGAGCAGTTCTTC
NA,TRBJ1-4,TRBV27,NA,CASSSRGDEKLFF,TGTGCCAGCAGTAGCAGGGGTGATGAAAAACTGTTTTTT
NA,TRBJ2-7,TRBV5-1,NA,CASSSPLRYEQYF,TGCGCCAGCAGCTCTCCCCTCCGCTACGAGCAGTACTTC
few,TRBJ2-2,TRBV19,NA,CASTLKGQGRAGELFF,TGTGCCAGTACCCTCAAAGGGCAGGGAAGGGCCGGGGAGCTGTTTTTT
NA,TRBJ2-2,TRBV4-3,TRBD2,CASSQPASGANTGELFF,TGCGCCAGCAGCCAGCCAGCTAGCGGAGCGAACACCGGGGAGCTGTTTTTT
NA,TRBJ2-7,TRBV10-3,NA,CAIRADTGKSYEQYF,TGTGCCATCAGAGCTGATACAGGGAAGTCCTACGAGCAGTACTTC
NA,TRBJ1-3,TRBV4-2,NA,CASSQVQGETGNTIYF,TGTGCCAGCAGCCAAGTTCAGGGTGAAACTGGAAACACCATATATTTT
NA,TRBJ1-1,TRBV12-3/TRBV12-4,TRBD1,CATFGQGRTEAFF,TGTGCCACATTTGGACAGGGGAGAACTGAAGCTTTCTTT
NA,TRBJ1-2,TRBV6-4,NA,CASSDEGMGGYTF,TGTGCCAGCAGTGACGAGGGAATGGGTGGCTACACCTTC
NA,TRBJ1-3,TRBV28,TRBD1,CAVRDSHSGNTIYF,TGTGCCGTAAGGGACAGTCATTCTGGAAACACCATATATTTT
NA,TRBJ2-7,TRBV11-2,NA,CASSFQEGANYEQYF,TGTGCCAGCAGCTTTCAGGAGGGGGCCAATTACGAGCAGTACTTC
NA,TRBJ1-1,TRBV5-4,NA,CASSLGQTEAFF,TGTGCCAGCAGCTTGGGACAGACTGAAGCTTTCTTT
NA,TRBJ2-5,TRBV19,NA,CASSTPGGRKETQYF,TGTGCCAGTAGCACCCCCGGGGGGCGGAAAGAGACCCAGTACTTC
NA,TRBJ2-3,TRBV7-2,NA,CASSLARTDTQYF,TGTGCCAGCAGCTTGGCCCGCACAGATACGCAGTATTTT
NA,TRBJ2-2,TRBV27,NA,CASSLGWSGDTGELFF,TGTGCCAGCAGTTTAGGTTGGAGCGGCGACACCGGGGAGCTGTTTTTT
NA,TRBJ1-4,TRBV9,NA,CASSVGRGNEKLFF,TGTGCCAGCAGCGTAGGAAGGGGGAATGAAAAACTGTTTTTT
NA,TRBJ2-7,TRBV4-1,NA,CASSQGPGEQYF,TGCGCCAGCAGCCAAGGTCCGGGGGAGCAGTACTTC
NA,TRBJ1-1,TRBV12-3/TRBV12-4,NA,CASSLLSGSEAFF,TGTGCCAGCAGTTTGCTGAGCGGCTCTGAAGCTTTCTTT
NA,TRBJ1-5,TRBV7-2,TRBD1,CASSLDPGTGNQPQHF,TGTGCCAGCAGCTTGGACCCCGGGACAGGGAATCAGCCCCAGCATTTT
NA,TRBJ2-7,TRBV18,NA,CASSPRDTLFPEQYF,TGTGCCAGCTCCCCCCGGGACACGCTTTTTCCCGAGCAGTACTTC
NA,TRBJ2-2,TRBV19,NA,CASLPPGTGELFF,TGTGCCAGTCTCCCCCCGGGCACCGGGGAGCTGTTTTTT
NA,TRBJ2-7,TRBV29-1,NA,CSVEHSPYEQYF,TGCAGCGTTGAGCACAGTCCCTACGAGCAGTACTTC
few,TRBJ1-4,TRBV11-2,TRBD1,CASSLDRGRAEKLFF,TGTGCCAGCAGCTTAGACAGGGGGCGCGCTGAAAAACTGTTTTTT
NA,TRBJ1-2,TRBV12-3/TRBV12-4,TRBD1,CAASQGAGGYTF,TGTGCCGCCTCCCAGGGGGCCGGTGGCTACACCTTC
NA,TRBJ1-5,TRBV30,NA,CAWSLGVNSHSNQPQHF,TGTGCCTGGAGCCTCGGTGTCAATTCCCATAGCAATCAGCCCCAGCATTTT
NA,TRBJ1-5,TRBV2,NA,CAGQQDEYQPQHF,TGTGCCGGACAACAGGACGAATATCAGCCCCAGCATTTT
NA,TRBJ2-1,TRBV28,NA,CASSGGGTAYNEQFF,TGTGCCAGCAGTGGCGGCGGGACTGCCTACAATGAGCAGTTCTTC
NA,TRBJ2-3,TRBV30,TRBD2,CAWSSGGADTQYF,TGTGCCTGGAGTTCGGGAGGGGCAGATACGCAGTATTTT
NA,TRBJ2-7,TRBV29-1,TRBD2,CSVEDPSGGYYEQYF,TGCAGCGTTGAAGATCCCAGCGGGGGGTATTACGAGCAGTACTTC
few,TRBJ2-3,TRBV7-2,TRBD2,CASSWTSGDTDTQYF,TGTGCCAGCAGCTGGACTAGCGGGGACACAGATACGCAGTATTTT
NA,TRBJ2-3,TRBV11-2,TRBD1,CASSYRGLEDTQYF,TGTGCCAGCAGCTACAGGGGGCTGGAAGATACGCAGTATTTT
NA,TRBJ2-7,TRBV9,TRBD1,CASSGGQGDTYEQYF,TGTGCCAGCAGCGGAGGACAGGGGGACACCTACGAGCAGTACTTC
NA,TRBJ2-2,TRBV5-5,TRBD2,CASSWGLASGELFF,TGTGCCAGCAGCTGGGGACTAGCGTCCGGGGAGCTGTTTTTT
NA,TRBJ2-1,TRBV19,NA,CATKGGPGNEQFF,TGTGCCACTAAAGGAGGGCCAGGAAATGAGCAGTTCTTC
NA,TRBJ2-5,TRBV5-4,TRBD2,CASSILAGHQETQYF,TGTGCCAGCAGCATACTAGCGGGGCACCAAGAGACCCAGTACTTC
NA,TRBJ2-7,TRBV3-1/TRBV3-2,TRBD2,CASSRRTSGGAGEQYF,TGTGCCAGCAGCCGGCGGACTAGCGGGGGGGCCGGCGAGCAGTACTTC
NA,TRBJ2-7,TRBV29-1,NA,CSVEGGDYEQYF,TGCAGCGTTGAAGGGGGAGACTACGAGCAGTACTTC
NA,TRBJ2-5,TRBV24-1,TRBD1,CATSERTGGFGETQYF,TGTGCCACCAGTGAAAGGACAGGGGGCTTCGGGGAGACCCAGTACTTC
few,TRBJ1-4,TRBV29-1,TRBD1,CSVAKDRMGEKLFF,TGCAGCGTCGCCAAGGACAGGATGGGGGAAAAACTGTTTTTT
NA,TRBJ1-4,TRBV19,NA,CASSQNEKLFF,TGTGCCAGTAGTCAAAATGAAAAACTGTTTTTT
NA,TRBJ1-4,TRBV5-1,NA,CASSLGRGSGTNEKLFF,TGCGCCAGCAGCTTAGGACGGGGGAGTGGGACTAATGAAAAACTGTTTTTT
NA,TRBJ2-2,TRBV5-4,NA,CASSQDSNFNGELFF,TGTGCCAGCAGCCAGGACAGCAATTTTAACGGGGAGCTGTTTTTT
few,TRBJ2-1,TRBV7-7,TRBD2,CASSIAGGRTDEQFF,TGTGCTAGCAGCATAGCGGGGGGGCGTACAGATGAGCAGTTCTTC
NA,TRBJ2-5,TRBV12-3/TRBV12-4,NA,CASSLDIETQYF,TGTGCCAGCAGTTTAGATATAGAGACCCAGTACTTC
once,TRBJ2-1,TRBV11-1,NA,CASSIDLGSMDEQFF,TGTGCCAGCAGCATCGACCTAGGGAGTATGGATGAGCAGTTCTTC
NA,TRBJ2-1,TRBV4-1,NA,CASSPPRPSSYNEQFF,TGCGCCAGCAGCCCCCCGCGGCCGAGCTCCTACAATGAGCAGTTCTTC
NA,TRBJ1-1,TRBV2,NA,CASTEDSWNTEAFF,TGTGCCAGCACAGAGGACAGTTGGAACACTGAAGCTTTCTTT
NA,TRBJ2-5,TRBV11-3,TRBD2,CASSVIGLAGGHGTQYF,TGTGCCAGCAGCGTAATTGGGTTAGCGGGGGGGCATGGGACCCAGTACTTC